The 27 T cell receptor beta chains below come from one sample, sequenced in a study of CD8 T cells in ankylosing spondylitis. TCRdb reanalysed the 5' RACE reads using MiXCR and keeps one entry per CDR3 protein. The sample consists of some 340,000 distinct CDR3 sequences, roughly 14% of them appearing once. Sequenced material: blood, either unsorted or a sorted T cell fraction (not recorded which). These receptors came from a male donor with ankylosing spondylitis or in good health (not recorded which).

CDR3 protein: CASSTDWFYNEQFF. As DNA, the CDR3 is TGCGCCAGCAGCACGGACTGGTTTTACAATGAGCAGTTCTTC. V and J are TRBV5-1 and TRBJ2-1, with D possibly matching TRBD2 (5 bases). V gave up 4 bases and J gave up 4 bases, with 12 bases separating them. This CDR3 contains 14 residues. Germline CDR1 reads SGHRS; CDR2 reads YFSETQ.

The J gene is TRBJ2-3, the V gene TRBV24-1; D unclear. CDR1 is KGHDR and CDR2 is SFDVKD in the germline V gene. Trimming took 6 bases from V and 0 from J, leaving 12 bases between them. This CDR3 has 15 amino acids. The DNA of the CDR3 is TGTGCCACCAGTTCAGGCGGTGCTAGCACAGATACGCAGTATTTT. Amino acid sequence: CATSSGGASTDTQYF.

This clonotype was recorded many times. The rearrangement joins TRBV9 to TRBJ2-5; 9 bases align to TRBD1. CDR1 and CDR2 from the germline V gene are SGDLS and YYNGEE. CDR3 length equals 14 residues. V lost 0 bases, J lost 5 bases, and 2 bases stayed unmatched. The CDR3 DNA follows: TGTGCCAGCAGCGTAGAAGACAGGGGGGAGACCCAGTACTTC. Amino acids: CASSVEDRGETQYF.

This clonotype was seen at least ten times. The chain is built from TRBV7-2 and TRBJ2-7; D is perhaps TRBD1 (7 bases). V shed 5 bases and J shed 2 bases, with 13 bases lying between them. The length of the CDR3 is 14 residues. The germline V gene encodes CDR1 SGHTA and CDR2 FQGNSA. CDR3 loop: CASSLGGTAYEQYF. In DNA, the CDR3 is TGTGCCAGCAGCCTAGGGGGGACAGCCTACGAGCAGTACTTC. Full variable domain (outside the CDR3, taken from reference TRBV7-2 and TRBJ2-7): GAGVSQSPSNKVTEKGKDVELRCDPISGHTALYWYRQSLGQGLEFLIYFQGNSAPDKSGLPSDRFSAERTGGSVSTLTIQRTQQEDSAVYLCASSLGGTAYEQYFGPGTRLTVT.

The V call is TRBV5-1, the J call TRBJ2-3; D is perhaps TRBD1 (6 bases). Per germline, CDR1 SGHRS and CDR2 YFSETQ. The CDR3 spans 13 residues. Between the trimmed V and J ends, which lost 5 bases and 4 bases, there was a span of 11 bases. In nucleotides, the CDR3 is TGCGCCAGCAGTTTAACAGGGTCAGATACGCAGTATTTT. Amino acid sequence: CASSLTGSDTQYF.

DNA of the CDR3: TGTGCCAGCAGCGCCATAGCTGTCTCTGGAAACACCATATATTTT. This sequence encodes CASSAIAVSGNTIYF. This sequence joins TRBV5-5 and TRBJ1-3; D is ambiguous. This CDR3 is built from 15 residues. Trimming took off 4 bases at V and 0 bases at J, with 11 bases between the two ends. Germline V gene data show CDR1 as SGHKS and CDR2 as YYEKEE (reference sequence).

V is TRBV25-1 and J is TRBJ1-3, with D unresolved. Germline V gives CDR1 MGHDK, CDR2 SYGVNS. CDR3 size: 13 residues. The ends were cut back, 4 bases at V and 0 bases at J, with 4 bases in the middle. CDR3 loop: CASSAGSGNTIYF. The CDR3 DNA reads as TGTGCCAGCAGTGCGGGCTCTGGAAACACCATATATTTT.

There are many counts of this clonotype. This rearrangement joins TRBV29-1 to TRBJ2-7; D remains ambiguous. This CDR3 has 14 amino acids. Germline values: CDR1 SQVTM, CDR2 ANQGSEA. The V end was cut by 4 bases, the J end by 2 bases, with 15 bases between. CDR3 in amino acids: CSVAVPQRPYEQYF. The CDR3 nucleotides are TGCAGCGTTGCAGTCCCTCAAAGGCCCTACGAGCAGTACTTC.

This clonotype has a handful of counts. The V call is TRBV6-1, the J call TRBJ2-2; 7 bases match TRBD2. This CDR3 comprises 15 residues. Germline V gene data show CDR1 as MNHNS and CDR2 as SASEGT. After removal of 7 bases from V and 3 bases from J, the junction contained 8 bases not matched to a gene. The CDR3 DNA sequence: TGTGCCAGCACCTGGACTAGTGGGCACACCGGGGAGCTGTTTTTT. It yields the protein CASTWTSGHTGELFF.

This clonotype has just a few counts. V and J are TRBV9 and TRBJ2-2; D may match TRBD1 or TRBD2 (6 bases each). V was shortened by 0 bases and J by 5 bases, with 11 bases between the two germline ends. Germline CDR1 is SGDLS and CDR2 is YYNGEE. The CDR3 loop spans 15 amino acids. This CDR3 is CASSVAGGGTGELFF. The CDR3 bases are TGTGCCAGCAGCGTAGCAGGAGGGGGAACCGGGGAGCTGTTTTTT.

This clonotype was found a few times. This chain links TRBV5-1 with TRBJ1-4; possible D gene TRBD1, 5 bases. Germline CDR1 and CDR2: SGHRS and YFSETQ. CDR3 length equals 14 residues. V lost 2 bases and J 8 bases, leaving 13 bases between the germline ends. CDR3 loop: CASSFGTSPEKLFF. The CDR3 nucleotides read TGCGCCAGCAGCTTTGGGACCTCGCCGGAAAAACTGTTTTTT.

This clonotype turned up a few times. V gene TRBV5-1 combines with J gene TRBJ2-5; D is unclear. Germline assignment: CDR1 SGHRS and CDR2 YFSETQ. V was trimmed by 0 bases and J by 5 bases, leaving 8 bases between them. The CDR3 is 13 amino acids. For the CDR3, the DNA is TGCGCCAGCAGCTTGGTTTCTTGGGAGACCCAGTACTTC. This sequence encodes CASSLVSWETQYF.

The chain combines TRBV25-1 with TRBJ2-1; the D gene is possibly TRBD2 (5 bases). The CDR3 totals 14 residues. Trimming left V 7 bases short and J 9 bases short, with 19 bases between. CDR1 is MGHDK and CDR2 is SYGVNS in the germline V gene. The CDR3 loop is CASNPGLYRGEQFF. The CDR3 DNA follows: TGTGCCAGCAACCCGGGCCTTTACCGGGGTGAGCAGTTCTTC.

This clonotype came up a few times. A read error is possible here, since a much larger clone lies one base away. The chain couples TRBV3-1 to TRBJ1-2; D is unresolved. This CDR3 is built from 12 residues. V was trimmed by 3 bases and J by 4 bases, leaving 6 bases between them. Per the germline V gene, CDR1 is LGHDT and CDR2 is YNNKEL (reference sequence). This chain's CDR3 is CASSQGIYGYTF. The CDR3 bases are TGTGCCAGCAGCCAGGGGATCTATGGCTACACCTTC.

In DNA, the CDR3 is TGCGCCAGCAGCCAAACCGGGACAGGGAGCTCTGGGGCCAACGTCCTGACTTTC. This translates into CASSQTGTGSSGANVLTF. This chain joins TRBV4-1 and TRBJ2-6; 9 positions match TRBD1. The germline V gene encodes CDR1 MGHRA and CDR2 YSYEKL. The junction had 5 bases not matched to a gene; V was cut back by 2 bases and J by 0 bases. This CDR3 contains 18 residues.

This clonotype was seen a handful of times. This rearrangement joins TRBV11-2 to TRBJ1-2, with TRBD1 identical over 10 bases. J lost 7 bases, V lost 5 bases, and 16 bases had no gene match. The CDR3 loop spans 17 amino acids. CDR1 is SGHAT, CDR2 FQNNGV, per germline. The CDR3 loop reads CASSQKLPGQGIGGYTF. CDR3 nucleotides: TGTGCCAGCAGCCAGAAACTTCCGGGACAGGGGATCGGTGGCTACACCTTC.

This rearrangement joins TRBV5-1 to TRBJ2-2, with 10 nucleotides matching TRBD2. Germline trimming cut 2 bases from V and 5 bases from J; bases unmatched to any gene: 6. This CDR3 spans 16 amino acids. Germline assignment: CDR1 SGHRS and CDR2 YFSETQ. CDR3 DNA: TGCGCCAGCAGCTTACTCAGCGGGGGGGCGACCGGGGAGCTGTTTTTT. It translates to CASSLLSGGATGELFF.

V usage is TRBV6-1 and J usage is TRBJ2-2; TRBD2 matches at 8 bases. Germline values: CDR1 MNHNS, CDR2 SASEGT. V shed 6 bases and J 4 bases; nucleotides not matched to a gene: 7. CDR3 length: 15 residues. The CDR3 loop is CASRIEGLVTGELFF. The DNA for the CDR3 is TGTGCCAGCAGGATAGAGGGACTAGTCACCGGGGAGCTGTTTTTT.

This clonotype was detected a few times. V is TRBV25-1 and J is TRBJ1-1; D not resolved. Germline CDR1 is MGHDK and CDR2 is SYGVNS. The CDR3 totals 15 residues. Trimming removed 1 base from V and 3 bases from J, with 12 bases in between. DNA for the CDR3: TGTGCCAGCAGTGAATTGGGGAAAGGGTACACTGAAGCTTTCTTT. It translates to CASSELGKGYTEAFF.

Ten or more counts support this clonotype. J is TRBJ1-1 and V is TRBV7-9; D gene uncertain. The CDR3 totals 13 residues. CDR1 is SEHNR, CDR2 FQNEAQ, per germline (reference sequence). Trimming took off 4 bases at V and 1 base at J, with 7 bases between the two ends. CDR3 bases: TGTGCCAGCAGCTCTGGGCGGAACACTGAAGCTTTCTTT. It encodes CASSSGRNTEAFF.

V gene TRBV7-2 combines with J gene TRBJ2-5; 14 nucleotides line up with TRBD2. CDR1 SGHTA and CDR2 FQGNSA come from the germline V gene. The length of the CDR3 is 16 residues. The V gene end was trimmed by 3 bases and the J gene end by 5 bases; junction bases not matched to a gene: 5. In DNA, the CDR3 is TGTGCCAGCAGCTTGGGACTAGCGGGAGAGGGGGAGACCCAGTACTTC. It is translated as CASSLGLAGEGETQYF.

This clonotype was seen a few times. The chain couples TRBV15 to TRBJ2-4, with D perhaps TRBD2 (5 bases). The CDR3 is 17 residues long. V was shortened by 3 bases and J by 3 bases, with 18 bases between the two germline ends. In germline, CDR1 is LNHNV, CDR2 YYDKDF (reference sequence). The CDR3 nucleotides read TGTGCCACCAGCAGGTTATACGGGGATATGGTCAAAAACATTCAGTACTTC. Its translation is CATSRLYGDMVKNIQYF. Supplemented by reference TRBV15 and TRBJ2-4, the full variable domain reads DAMVIQNPRYQVTQFGKPVTLSCSQTLNHNVMYWYQQKSSQAPKLLFHYYDKDFNNEADTPDNFQSRRPNTSFCFLDIRSPGLGDTAMYLCATSRLYGDMVKNIQYFGAGTRLSVL.

This clonotype has a handful of counts. V usage is TRBV12-5 and J usage is TRBJ1-4; D is unresolved. This CDR3 has 15 amino acids. From germline, CDR1 is LGHNT and CDR2 FRNRAP. With 1 base removed from V and 0 bases from J, the gap between germline ends came to 6 bases. The CDR3 nucleotides read TGTGCTAGTGGTTTGGCGACTCCAACTAATGAAAAACTGTTTTTT. Translating gives CASGLATPTNEKLFF.

CDR3 protein: CASSSNRGRLEMQFF. CDR3 nucleotide sequence: TGTGCCAGCAGCTCAAACAGGGGGCGCCTGGAAATGCAGTTCTTC. The chain is built from TRBV11-2 and TRBJ2-1, with 9 bases matching TRBD1. The junction had 13 bases not matched to a gene; V was cut back by 4 bases and J by 12 bases. The germline V gene encodes CDR1 SGHAT and CDR2 FQNNGV. There are 15 residues in the CDR3. The whole variable domain, remainder taken from reference TRBV11-2 and TRBJ2-1, is EAGVAQSPRYKIIEKRQSVAFWCNPISGHATLYWYQQILGQGPKLLIQFQNNGVVDDSQLPKDRFSAERLKGVDSTLKIQPAKLEDSAVYLCASSSNRGRLEMQFFGPGTRLTVL.

The chain links TRBV7-8 to TRBJ2-1; D is perhaps TRBD2 (7 bases). Trimming took 1 base from V and 12 from J, leaving 16 bases between them. Germline V gene lookup returns CDR1 SGHVS and CDR2 FQNEAQ. This CDR3 has 14 residues. The CDR3 bases are TGTGCCAGCAGCTTAGAGAGGCAGGGGAGGGTGCAGTTCTTC. Translated, it gives CASSLERQGRVQFF.

This clonotype was found a few times. The V and J genes are TRBV9 and TRBJ2-2; either TRBD1 or TRBD2 may supply D (5 bases each). There are 16 residues in the CDR3. Germline loops: CDR1 SGDLS, CDR2 YYNGEE. Trimming cost V 3 bases and J 2 bases, with 14 bases left between them. CDR3 residues: CASSATGTDNTGELFF. DNA for the CDR3: TGTGCCAGCAGCGCGACCGGGACGGATAACACCGGGGAGCTGTTTTTT.

The chain employs TRBV7-6 and TRBJ2-5, with 9 bases matching TRBD1. CDR3 length: 18 residues. Germline V gives CDR1 SGHVS, CDR2 FNYEAQ. With V trimmed by 4 bases and J by 0 bases, 12 bases remained unmatched. This chain's CDR3 is CASSYRVLRDRDQETQYF. The DNA for the CDR3 is TGTGCCAGCAGCTATAGAGTTTTGAGGGACAGGGACCAAGAGACCCAGTACTTC.